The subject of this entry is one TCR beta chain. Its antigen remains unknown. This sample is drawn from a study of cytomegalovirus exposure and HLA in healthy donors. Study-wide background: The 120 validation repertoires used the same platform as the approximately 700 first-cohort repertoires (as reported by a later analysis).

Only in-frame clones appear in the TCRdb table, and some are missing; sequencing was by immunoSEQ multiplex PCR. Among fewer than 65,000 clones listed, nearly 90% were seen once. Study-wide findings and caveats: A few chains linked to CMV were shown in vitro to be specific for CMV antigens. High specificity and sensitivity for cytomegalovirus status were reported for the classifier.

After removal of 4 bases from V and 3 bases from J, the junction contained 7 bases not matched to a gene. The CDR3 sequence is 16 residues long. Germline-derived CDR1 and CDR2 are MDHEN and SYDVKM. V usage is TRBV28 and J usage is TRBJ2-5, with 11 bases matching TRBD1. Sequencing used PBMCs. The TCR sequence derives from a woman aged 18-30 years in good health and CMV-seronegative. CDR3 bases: TGTGCCAGCAGTTCCATTCCGGGACAGGGGGAAGAGACCCAGTACTTC. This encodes CASSSIPGQGEETQYF.